This T cell receptor (beta chain) derives from a study of cytomegalovirus exposure and HLA in healthy donors. At the level of the study: Ancestry clustering placed around four fifths of roughly 410 genotyped donors in the Caucasian-associated cluster. Findings and limits, study-wide: Cytomegalovirus association was listed for about 180 TCR beta chains. Sequencing depth across donors, presence/absence analyses assumed, was roughly uniform. Later analysis associated a missense DCLRE1C variant with TCR beta V- and J-gene trimming.

CDR3 length: 15 amino acids. Germline lookup yields CDR1 SGHKS and CDR2 YYEKEE (reference sequence). With respect to this clone: Its antigen is not identified.

The PCR employed 60 Vbeta primers together with 13 Jbeta primers. Assay used: immunoSEQ multiplex PCR; TCRdb lists only in-frame clones, some missing. Of around 170,000 clones in the sample, around 85% are singletons; the top ten hold roughly 1.4%. The sequencing sample was made of PBMCs. The chain uses TRBV5-5 and TRBJ2-5; 8 bases agree with TRBD1. The J call may be incorrect, as the DNA end agrees better with TRBJ2-7. The TCR originated in a man aged 45-65 years in good health and CMV-seropositive. The CDR3 sequence: CASSRQGRSDYEQYF. CDR3 nucleotides: TGTGCCAGCAGCCGACAGGGGAGATCGGACTACGAGCAGTACTTC.